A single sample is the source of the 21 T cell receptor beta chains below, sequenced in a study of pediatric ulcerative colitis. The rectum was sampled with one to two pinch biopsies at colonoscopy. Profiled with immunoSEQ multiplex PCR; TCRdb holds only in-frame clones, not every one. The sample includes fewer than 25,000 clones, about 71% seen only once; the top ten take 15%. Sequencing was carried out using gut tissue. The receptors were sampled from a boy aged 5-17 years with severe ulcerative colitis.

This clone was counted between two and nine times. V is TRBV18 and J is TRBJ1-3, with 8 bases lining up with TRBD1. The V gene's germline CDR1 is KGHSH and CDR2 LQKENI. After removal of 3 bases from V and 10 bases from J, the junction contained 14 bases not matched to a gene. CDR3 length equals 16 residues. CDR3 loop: CASSPPSRGPGSTIYF. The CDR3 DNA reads TGTGCCAGCTCACCCCCCTCCAGGGGGCCGGGTAGTACCATATATTTT.

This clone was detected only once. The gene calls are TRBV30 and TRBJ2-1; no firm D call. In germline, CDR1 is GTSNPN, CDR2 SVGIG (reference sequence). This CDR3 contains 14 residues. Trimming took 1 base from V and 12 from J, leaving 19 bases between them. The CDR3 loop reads CAWSGQLRDIGQFF. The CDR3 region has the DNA TGTGCCTGGAGTGGACAATTAAGGGATATAGGGCAGTTCTTC.

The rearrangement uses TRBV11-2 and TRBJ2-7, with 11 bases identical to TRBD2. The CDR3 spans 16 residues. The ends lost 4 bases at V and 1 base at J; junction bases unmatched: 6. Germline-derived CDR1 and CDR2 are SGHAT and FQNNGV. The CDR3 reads CASSSFGTSGSYEQYF. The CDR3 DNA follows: TGTGCCAGCAGCTCGTTCGGGACTAGCGGTTCCTACGAGCAGTACTTC.

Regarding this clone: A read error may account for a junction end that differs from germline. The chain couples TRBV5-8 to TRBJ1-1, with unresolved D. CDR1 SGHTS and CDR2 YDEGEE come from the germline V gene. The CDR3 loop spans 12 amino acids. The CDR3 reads CASSGEVKKPYF. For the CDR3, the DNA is TGTGCCAGCAGCGGGGAGGTCAAAAAGCCATACTTT.

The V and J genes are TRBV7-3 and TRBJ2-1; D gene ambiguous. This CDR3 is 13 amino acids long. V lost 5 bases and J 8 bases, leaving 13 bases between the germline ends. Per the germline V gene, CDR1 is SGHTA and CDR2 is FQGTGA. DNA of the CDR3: TGTGCCAGCAGCCGCGCCGGAAGCTATGAGCAGTTCTTC. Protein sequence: CASSRAGSYEQFF.

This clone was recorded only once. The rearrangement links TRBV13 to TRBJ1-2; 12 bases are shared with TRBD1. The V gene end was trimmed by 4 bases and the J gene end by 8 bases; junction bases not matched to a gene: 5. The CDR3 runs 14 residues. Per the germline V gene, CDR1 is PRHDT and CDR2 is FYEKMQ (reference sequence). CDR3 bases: TGTGCCAGCAGCTCCGGGACAGGGGGCTACGGCTACACCTTC. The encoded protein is CASSSGTGGYGYTF.

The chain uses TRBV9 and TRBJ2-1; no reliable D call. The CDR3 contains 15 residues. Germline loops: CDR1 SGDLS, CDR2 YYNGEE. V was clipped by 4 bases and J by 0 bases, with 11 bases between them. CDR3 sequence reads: CASSPQANSYNEQFF. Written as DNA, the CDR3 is TGTGCCAGCAGCCCCCAGGCTAACTCCTACAATGAGCAGTTCTTC.

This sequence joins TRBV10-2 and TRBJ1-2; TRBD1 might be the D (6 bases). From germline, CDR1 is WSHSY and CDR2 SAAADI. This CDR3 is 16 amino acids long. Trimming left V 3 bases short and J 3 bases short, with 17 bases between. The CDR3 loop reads CASSERGLQGDYGYTF. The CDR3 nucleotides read TGCGCCAGCAGTGAAAGGGGATTACAGGGCGACTATGGCTACACCTTC.

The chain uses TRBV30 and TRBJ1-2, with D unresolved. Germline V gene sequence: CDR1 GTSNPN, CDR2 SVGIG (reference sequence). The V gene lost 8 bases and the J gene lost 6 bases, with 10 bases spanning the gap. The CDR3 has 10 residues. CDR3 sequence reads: CADSSNGYTF. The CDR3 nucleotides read TGTGCCGATTCCTCTAATGGCTACACCTTC.

In DNA, the CDR3 is TGTGCCAGCAGTTACGGGACAGGGTACACTGAAGCTTTCTTT. This codes for CASSYGTGYTEAFF. The V and J genes are TRBV27 and TRBJ1-1; 9 bases map to TRBD1. CDR3 size: 14 residues. Germline values: CDR1 MNHEY, CDR2 SMNVEV (reference sequence). The ends lost 4 bases at V and 3 bases at J; junction bases unmatched: 3.

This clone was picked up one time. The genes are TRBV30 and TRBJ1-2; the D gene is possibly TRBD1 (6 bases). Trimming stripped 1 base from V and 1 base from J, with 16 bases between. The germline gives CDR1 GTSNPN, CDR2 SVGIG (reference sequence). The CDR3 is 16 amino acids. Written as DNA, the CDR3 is TGTGCCTGGAGTGGATTCGGGACATCCATTAACTATGGCTACACCTTC. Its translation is CAWSGFGTSINYGYTF.

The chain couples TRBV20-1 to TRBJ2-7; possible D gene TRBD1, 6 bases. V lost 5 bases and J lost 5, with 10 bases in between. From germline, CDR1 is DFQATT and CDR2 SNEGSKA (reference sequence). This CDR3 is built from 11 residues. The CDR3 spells CSAAQGNEQYF. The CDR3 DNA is TGCAGTGCTGCACAGGGAAACGAGCAGTACTTC.

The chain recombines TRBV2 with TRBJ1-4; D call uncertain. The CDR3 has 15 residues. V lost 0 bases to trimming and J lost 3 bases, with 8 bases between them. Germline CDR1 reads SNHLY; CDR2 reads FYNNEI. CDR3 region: CASSEAGLSNEKLFF. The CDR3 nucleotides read TGTGCCAGCAGTGAAGCGGGATTGTCTAATGAAAAACTGTTTTTT. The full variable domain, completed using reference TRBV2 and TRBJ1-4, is EPEVTQTPSHQVTQMGQEVILRCVPISNHLYFYWYRQILGQKVEFLVSFYNNEISEKSEIFDDQFSVERPDGSNFTLKIRSTKLEDSAMYFCASSEAGLSNEKLFFGSGTQLSVL.

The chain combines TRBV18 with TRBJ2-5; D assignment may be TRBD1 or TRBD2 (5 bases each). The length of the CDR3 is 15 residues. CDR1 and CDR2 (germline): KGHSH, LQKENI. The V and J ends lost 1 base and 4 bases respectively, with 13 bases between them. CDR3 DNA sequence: TGTGCCAGCTCACCACGAGCCGGGGCTAGAGAGACCCAGTACTTC. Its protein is CASSPRAGARETQYF.

In nucleotides, the CDR3 is TGTGCCAGCAGTGAAGTTTTAGGGGGGGGCTCCTACGAGCAGTACTTC. Protein product: CASSEVLGGGSYEQYF. The rearrangement links TRBV6-1 to TRBJ2-7; tentatively, D is TRBD2 (7 bases). Germline assignment: CDR1 MNHNS and CDR2 SASEGT. Trimming took 1 base from V and 0 from J, leaving 13 bases between them. The CDR3 loop spans 16 amino acids.

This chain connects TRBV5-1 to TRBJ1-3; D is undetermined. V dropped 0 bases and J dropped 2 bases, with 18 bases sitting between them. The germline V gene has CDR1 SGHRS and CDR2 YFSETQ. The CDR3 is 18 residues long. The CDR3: CASSLDGGGLSPGNTIYF. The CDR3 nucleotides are TGCGCCAGCAGCTTGGACGGAGGAGGACTCAGTCCTGGAAACACCATATATTTT.

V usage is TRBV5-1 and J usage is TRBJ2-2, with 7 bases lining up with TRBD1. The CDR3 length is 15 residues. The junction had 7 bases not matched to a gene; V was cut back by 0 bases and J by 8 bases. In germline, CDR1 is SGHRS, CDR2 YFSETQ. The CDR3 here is CASSLAPQGWGELFF. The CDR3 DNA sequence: TGCGCCAGCAGCTTGGCCCCACAGGGGTGGGGGGAGCTGTTTTTT.

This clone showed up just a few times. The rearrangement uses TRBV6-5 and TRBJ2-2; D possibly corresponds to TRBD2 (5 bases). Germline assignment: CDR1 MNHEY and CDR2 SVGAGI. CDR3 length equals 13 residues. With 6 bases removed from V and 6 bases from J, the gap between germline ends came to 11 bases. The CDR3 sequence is CASSRGYAGELFF. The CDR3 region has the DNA TGTGCCAGCAGCCGGGGTTACGCCGGGGAGCTGTTTTTT.

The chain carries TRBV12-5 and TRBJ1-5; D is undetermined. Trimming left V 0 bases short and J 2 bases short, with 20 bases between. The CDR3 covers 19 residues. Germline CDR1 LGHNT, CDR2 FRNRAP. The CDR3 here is CASGLVLENREWGNQPQHF. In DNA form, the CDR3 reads TGTGCTAGTGGTTTGGTTCTTGAGAACAGAGAGTGGGGCAATCAGCCCCAGCATTTT.

The DNA of the CDR3 is TGTGCCAGCAGCGTCAGGGGAACGCGAGGGGGACATAACAATGAGCAGTTCTTC. It is translated as CASSVRGTRGGHNNEQFF. The chain has TRBV9 and TRBJ2-1; D is possibly TRBD1 (6 bases). V was clipped by 2 bases and J by 5 bases, with 23 bases between them. The CDR3 runs to 18 residues. Germline V gene lookup returns CDR1 SGDLS and CDR2 YYNGEE.

The chain's CDR3 is CASTLGERGLGGTDTQYF. Here the CDR3 DNA reads TGTGCCAGCACCTTGGGGGAGCGGGGTCTTGGGGGCACAGATACGCAGTATTTT. This chain joins TRBV4-2 and TRBJ2-3; 7 nucleotides line up with TRBD2. CDR1 and CDR2 from the germline V gene are LGHNA and YNFKEQ. V lost 7 bases and J lost 1; bases outside the gene matches: 17. The CDR3 spans 18 residues.